The next 2 T cell receptor beta chains were all read from a single sample in a study of T-cell memory formation after mild COVID-19. MiXCR, applied by TCRdb to the 5' RACE reads, yields one record per CDR3 protein. The table records about 470,000 distinct CDR3 sequences, 15% to 20% of them present only once. Sequenced: PBMCs or a T cell subset sorted from them (not recorded which). The source is an adult woman who had mild COVID-19 (a few samples of this study predate the infection). Cell type and time point are not known.

V and J are TRBV7-3 and TRBJ2-3; 7 bases are shared with TRBD1. This CDR3 contains 16 residues. J lost 4 bases, V lost 5 bases, and 12 bases had no gene match. The germline gives CDR1 SGHTA, CDR2 FQGTGA. As DNA, the CDR3 is TGTGCCAGCAGCGCTAACCCACAGGGGAAGTCAGATACGCAGTATTTT. Its translation: CASSANPQGKSDTQYF.

This clonotype was seen a handful of times. The V and J genes are TRBV5-6 and TRBJ2-3, with 8 bases aligning to TRBD2. The germline CDR1 and CDR2 sequences are SGHDT and YYEEEE. V lost 2 bases to trimming and J lost 1 base; unmatched junction nucleotides: 6. The CDR3 consists of 16 residues. The CDR3 sequence is CASSFFGGAGTDTQYF. Here the CDR3 DNA reads TGTGCCAGCAGCTTCTTCGGGGGGGCCGGCACAGATACGCAGTATTTT.